A selection of T cell receptor beta chains follows, all from one sample in a study of T cell responses to AZD1222 COVID-19 vaccine. TCRdb keeps only in-frame clones here, not all; method: immunoSEQ multiplex PCR. The data hold 100,000 or so clones, with approximately 90% observed a single time. The input for sequencing was peripheral blood, taken on day 0 of AZD1222 vaccination. These TCRs come from an adult in good health. CDR3s include the opening cysteine and the closing phenylalanine or tryptophan. The D gene is left open where the match is weak. Rows give clone size only sometimes, using once, few, many, or a class for an expanded clone.

D	size	J	V	DNA	CDR3
-	-	TRBJ2-5	TRBV7-9	TGTGCCAGCAGCTTAACGGGACCCTCTTACCGGTACTTC	CASSLTGPSYRYF
-	-	TRBJ2-4	TRBV19	TGTGCCAGTAGTTGGGCCGAAAACATTCAGTACTTC	CASSWAENIQYF
TRBD1	-	TRBJ1-1	TRBV28	TGTGCCAGCAGAACCGGACAGGGGGGAACTGAAGCTTTCTTT	CASRTGQGGTEAFF
-	few	TRBJ1-4	TRBV28	TGTGCCAGCAAGGGGGGCGAGGGTTGGGAAACTAATGAAAAACTGTTTTTT	CASKGGEGWETNEKLFF
-	few	TRBJ2-1	TRBV7-3	TGTGCCAGCAGCTTAACCGGGGGTATGATTGAGCAGTTCTTC	CASSLTGGMIEQFF
-	-	TRBJ2-7	TRBV3-1/TRBV3-2	TGTGCCAGCAGCCCTAACAGGGAGCCCTACGAGCAGTACTTC	CASSPNREPYEQYF
-	-	TRBJ2-7	TRBV19	TGTGCCAGTAGTATGGGGAGACCCTACGAGCAGTACTTC	CASSMGRPYEQYF
-	-	TRBJ1-5	TRBV23-1	TGCGCGGGGGGTTATAGCAATCAGCCCCAGCATTTT	CAGGYSNQPQHF
TRBD2	once	TRBJ2-5	TRBV5-6	TGTGCCAGCAGCCGGGGACTAGCGGGAGGGATTGAGACCCAGTACTTC	CASSRGLAGGIETQYF
TRBD2	-	TRBJ2-4	TRBV5-1	TGCGCCAGCAGGACTAGCGGGGCAGTAGGCAAAAACATTCAGTACTTC	CASRTSGAVGKNIQYF
-	-	TRBJ1-1	TRBV6-5	TGTGCCAGCAGTTACGGGCAGAGGGCGGCAGCTTTCTTT	CASSYGQRAAAFF
-	-	TRBJ1-5	TRBV7-2	TGTGCCAGCAGTAATGGGGGGCCCCAGCATTTT	CASSNGGPQHF
TRBD2	-	TRBJ2-1	TRBV27	TGTGCCAGCAGCCGAAACCACCCCGCGGGAGGCGAGCAGTTCTTC	CASSRNHPAGGEQFF
-	-	TRBJ2-5	TRBV5-1	TGCGCCAGCAGCTTGGAGCCCCAGAGAGAGACCCAGTACTTC	CASSLEPQRETQYF
-	-	TRBJ1-3	TRBV4-1	TGCGCCAGCAGCCCCTCTGAGATTTTTTCTGGAAACACCATATATTTT	CASSPSEIFSGNTIYF
-	-	TRBJ2-7	TRBV14	TGTGCCAGCAGCCAAGTTGGGGGGGCCCCTCCGGAAGAGCAGTACTTC	CASSQVGGAPPEEQYF
-	-	TRBJ1-1	TRBV7-8	TGTGCCAGCAGCTTACTTCAGGGAAGGCGGACCACTGAAGCTTTCTTT	CASSLLQGRRTTEAFF
-	-	TRBJ1-2	TRBV29-1	TGCAGCGACGAACTAAGGCCTAACTATGGCTACACCTTC	CSDELRPNYGYTF
TRBD1	-	TRBJ1-2	TRBV4-2	TGTGCCAGCAGCCAATCACGCCACAGGGGGGAGAGCTACACCTTC	CASSQSRHRGESYTF
TRBD1	-	TRBJ1-2	TRBV9	TGTGCCAGCAGCGCCCGACGAACAGGGGGCGCAGGGTATGGCTACACCTTC	CASSARRTGGAGYGYTF
-	few	TRBJ1-5	TRBV11-2	TGTGCCAGCAGCTTAGATTGGGGGAGCAATCAGCCCCAGCATTTT	CASSLDWGSNQPQHF
-	-	TRBJ2-5	TRBV7-2	TGTGCCAGCAGCTTAGCGCAGGGGATTACGGGAGAGACCCAGTACTTC	CASSLAQGITGETQYF
-	once	TRBJ1-1	TRBV28	TGTGCCAGCAGGAACACGGGGTTGAACACTGAAGCTTTCTTT	CASRNTGLNTEAFF
-	-	TRBJ2-7	TRBV7-2	TGTGCCAGCGGTACCTTCGGGAGTAGGTCCTACGAGCAGTACTTC	CASGTFGSRSYEQYF
-	once	TRBJ2-5	TRBV7-8	TGTGCCAGCAGCCCGAAACACCGGCGGGACAGTCAAGAGACCCAGTACTTC	CASSPKHRRDSQETQYF
-	few	TRBJ1-2	TRBV29-1	TGCAGCGTTATACTAGGGACGGGGGGCTACACCTTC	CSVILGTGGYTF
-	-	TRBJ2-1	TRBV7-9	TGTGCCAGCAGCTTCCAACAGGGTTTGCGCAATGAGCAGTTCTTC	CASSFQQGLRNEQFF
TRBD2	-	TRBJ2-7	TRBV6-5	TGTGCCAGCAGCCTGATAGCGGGAGGAGCCTACGAGCAGTACTTC	CASSLIAGGAYEQYF